These 12 T cell receptor beta chains came from one sample sequenced in a study of shared clonotypes between healthy human individuals. Repertoires were generated with immunoSEQ multiplex PCR, while TCRdb's copy carries only in-frame clones and drops some. The sample lists some 1 million clones, 75% seen once, with approximately 1.5% in the top ten. The sequenced material came from memory CD4+ T cells sorted from blood. Subset given: CD45RA-negative fraction. All receptors come from a man younger than 35 in good health.

J is TRBJ2-1 and V is TRBV2; D is uncertain. The length of the CDR3 is 15 residues. The V end lost 5 bases, the J end lost 0 bases, and 11 bases lay between the germline ends. From germline, CDR1 is SNHLY and CDR2 FYNNEI. The CDR3 DNA follows: TGTGCCAGCAGTTTAACAGAAAACTCCTACAATGAGCAGTTCTTC. Residues: CASSLTENSYNEQFF.

This clone was counted a single time. The rearrangement joins TRBV18 to TRBJ2-7; D is perhaps TRBD2 (5 bases). In germline, CDR1 is KGHSH, CDR2 LQKENI. The CDR3 consists of 16 residues. V was pared by 6 bases and J by 1 base, with 19 bases between. CDR3 bases: TGTGCCAGCTCCCTCGGTCAGGAGACGGGGTCCTACGAGCAGTACTTC. Encoded protein: CASSLGQETGSYEQYF.

This clone was seen only once. The chain uses TRBV12-5 and TRBJ1-2, with 7 positions matching TRBD1. The CDR3 contains 15 residues. V gave up 6 bases and J gave up 4 bases; unmatched junction bases: 11. Germline V gives CDR1 LGHNT, CDR2 FRNRAP. CDR3 in DNA: TGTGCTAGTGGGGACCTTACGGGACAGTCCTATGGCTACACCTTC. Protein: CASGDLTGQSYGYTF.

In this sample, this clone turned up once. The CDR3 nucleotides are TGCGCCAGCAGCCTCGGACAGGGGGCGTTTAGCACAGATACGCAGTATTTT. Translating it yields CASSLGQGAFSTDTQYF. V usage is TRBV5-1 and J usage is TRBJ2-3; 11 nucleotides agree with TRBD1. Germline V lookup: CDR1 SGHRS, CDR2 YFSETQ. CDR3 length: 17 amino acids. The V gene end was trimmed by 4 bases and the J gene end by 0 bases; junction bases not matched to a gene: 7.

With regard to this clone: Its ends do not fully match the called genes, so a read error is possible. The chain links TRBV7-7 to TRBJ2-2, with a possible D match to TRBD2 (5 bases). Germline values: CDR1 SSHAT, CDR2 FNYEAQ (reference sequence). The CDR3 sequence is 13 residues long. The CDR3 nucleotides read TGTGCTAGCAGCCAAACGGGGTCCGGGGAGCTGTTTTTT. Protein sequence: CASSQTGSGELFF.

A single count supports this clone. The chain uses TRBV14 and TRBJ1-4; TRBD1 is a possible D gene (6 bases). V was trimmed by 4 bases and J by 7 bases, leaving 16 bases between them. Germline V lookup: CDR1 SGHDN, CDR2 FVKESK. The CDR3 has 15 amino acids. The CDR3 bases are TGTGCCAGCAGCCTCAGAGGACAGCAAGGTGAAAAACTGTTTTTT. Translated: CASSLRGQQGEKLFF.

The rearrangement uses TRBV7-9 and TRBJ2-3; 10 bases match TRBD2. The length of the CDR3 is 15 residues. Germline CDR1 and CDR2: SEHNR and FQNEAQ (reference sequence). J gave up 2 bases and V 4 bases, and 3 bases lay outside the gene matches. The chain's CDR3 is CASSSGLANTDTQYF. The CDR3 DNA reads TGTGCCAGCAGCTCGGGACTAGCGAACACAGATACGCAGTATTTT.

The rearrangement links TRBV7-9 to TRBJ1-2, with 10 nucleotides matching TRBD1. The CDR3 loop spans 15 amino acids. In germline, CDR1 is SEHNR, CDR2 FQNEAQ (reference sequence). The junction had 6 bases not matched to a gene; V was cut back by 1 base and J by 7 bases. CDR3 amino acids: CASSLGQGAASGYTF. The CDR3 DNA reads TGTGCCAGCAGCTTAGGACAGGGGGCGGCTTCTGGCTACACCTTC. Full variable domain (missing parts from reference TRBV7-9 and TRBJ1-2): DTGVSQNPRHKITKRGQNVTFRCDPISEHNRLYWYRQTLGQGPEFLTYFQNEAQLEKSRLLSDRFSAERPKGSFSTLEIQRTEQGDSAMYLCASSLGQGAASGYTFGSGTRLTVV.

The CDR3 loop is CASSQSGTGELFF. The CDR3 nucleotides read TGTGCCAGCAGCCAATCTGGTACCGGGGAGCTGTTTTTT. The V and J genes are TRBV16 and TRBJ2-2; D call uncertain. V was shortened by 0 bases and J by 5 bases, with 4 bases between the two germline ends. Germline CDR1 reads KGHSY; CDR2 reads FQNENV. The length of the CDR3 is 13 residues.

The chain employs TRBV19 and TRBJ2-3; the D gene could be TRBD1 or TRBD2 (5 bases each). V lost 5 bases to trimming and J lost 0 bases, with 12 bases between them. Germline CDR1 LNHDA, CDR2 SQIVND (reference sequence). The CDR3 covers 15 residues. For the CDR3, the DNA is TGTGCCAGTAGTCTAGGGACCACTAGCACAGATACGCAGTATTTT. It encodes CASSLGTTSTDTQYF. The full variable domain, with the rest looked up from reference TRBV19 and TRBJ2-3, is DGGITQSPKYLFRKEGQNVTLSCEQNLNHDAMYWYRQDPGQGLRLIYYSQIVNDFQKGDIAEGYSVSREKKESFPLTVTSAQKNPTAFYLCASSLGTTSTDTQYFGPGTRLTVL.

V is TRBV2 and J is TRBJ1-1; D not certain. This CDR3 spans 13 amino acids. V lost 1 base, J lost 4 bases, and 7 bases lay in between. CDR1 SNHLY and CDR2 FYNNEI come from the germline V gene. The CDR3 protein is CASSEDQATEAFF. In DNA, the CDR3 is TGTGCCAGCAGTGAAGACCAGGCCACTGAAGCTTTCTTT. The full variable domain, in which reference TRBV2 and TRBJ1-1 provide the parts outside the CDR3, is EPEVTQTPSHQVTQMGQEVILRCVPISNHLYFYWYRQILGQKVEFLVSFYNNEISEKSEIFDDQFSVERPDGSNFTLKIRSTKLEDSAMYFCASSEDQATEAFFGQGTRLTVV.

This rearrangement joins TRBV5-1 to TRBJ2-3, with TRBD1 as a possible D gene (6 bases). CDR1 and CDR2 from the germline V gene are SGHRS and YFSETQ. V was shortened by 8 bases and J by 4 bases, with 11 bases between the two germline ends. The CDR3 has 12 residues. This CDR3 reads CASQGSSDTQYF. The DNA of the CDR3 is TGCGCCAGTCAGGGGTCCTCAGATACGCAGTATTTT.